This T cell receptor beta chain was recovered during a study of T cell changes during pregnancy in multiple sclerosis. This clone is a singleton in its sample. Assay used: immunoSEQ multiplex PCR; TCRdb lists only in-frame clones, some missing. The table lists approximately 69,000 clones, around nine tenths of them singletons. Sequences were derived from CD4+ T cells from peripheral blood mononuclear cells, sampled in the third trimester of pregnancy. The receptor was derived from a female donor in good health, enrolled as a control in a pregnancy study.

The DNA for the CDR3 is TGTGCCTGGAGTGTAGGAGGCGCAGGGAGGATCACAGATACGCAGTATTTT. Translated, it gives CAWSVGGAGRITDTQYF. This chain uses TRBV30 with TRBJ2-3; D is possibly TRBD2 (6 bases). There are 17 residues in the CDR3. Germline CDR1 GTSNPN, CDR2 SVGIG (reference sequence). V shed 0 bases and J shed 2 bases, with 18 bases lying between them.